These 10 T cell receptor beta chains share one sample of origin, sequenced in a study of blood T cell repertoires in COVID-19. The table came from immunoSEQ multiplex PCR; TCRdb's copy has only in-frame clones and leaves some out. In the table there are approximately 69,000 clones, under 90% of which are singletons. The sample consisted of peripheral blood. The receptors derive from a man in his fifties with COVID-19, enrolled during active disease.

The chain carries TRBV2 and TRBJ1-5; TRBD1 is a possible D gene (5 bases). Germline CDR1 is SNHLY and CDR2 is FYNNEI. The CDR3 spans 14 residues. Trimming shortened V by 4 bases and J by 7 bases, and 14 bases separated the two germline ends. CDR3 sequence: CASSVGGYGQPQHF. The CDR3 nucleotides read TGTGCCAGCAGTGTCGGGGGGTACGGCCAGCCCCAGCATTTT. Complete variable domain (other parts from reference TRBV2 and TRBJ1-5): EPEVTQTPSHQVTQMGQEVILRCVPISNHLYFYWYRQILGQKVEFLVSFYNNEISEKSEIFDDQFSVERPDGSNFTLKIRSTKLEDSAMYFCASSVGGYGQPQHFGDGTRLSIL.

This chain links TRBV7-9 with TRBJ1-2; possible D gene TRBD1, 5 bases. V shed 1 base and J shed 7 bases, with 13 bases lying between them. This CDR3 is built from 14 residues. Germline-derived CDR1 and CDR2 are SEHNR and FQNEAQ (reference sequence). This CDR3 reads CASSLGLIGGGYTF. The DNA of the CDR3 is TGTGCCAGCAGCTTAGGATTGATCGGGGGTGGCTACACCTTC.

The rearrangement joins TRBV19 to TRBJ1-1, with D unclear. V shed 1 base and J shed 7 bases, with 10 bases lying between them. From germline, CDR1 is LNHDA and CDR2 SQIVND (reference sequence). The CDR3 is 13 residues long. The CDR3 reads CASSIGRENEAFF. CDR3 nucleotide sequence: TGTGCCAGTAGTATAGGACGGGAGAATGAAGCTTTCTTT. The whole variable domain, filled in from reference TRBV19 and TRBJ1-1, reads DGGITQSPKYLFRKEGQNVTLSCEQNLNHDAMYWYRQDPGQGLRLIYYSQIVNDFQKGDIAEGYSVSREKKESFPLTVTSAQKNPTAFYLCASSIGRENEAFFGQGTRLTVV.

This clone came up once. The chain joins TRBV19 to TRBJ2-5, with 10 bases identical to TRBD2. This CDR3 contains 15 residues. Germline assignment: CDR1 LNHDA and CDR2 SQIVND (reference sequence). The trim removed 6 bases at V and 5 bases at J, leaving 9 bases unmatched. The CDR3 DNA follows: TGTGCCAGTAGGCCTAGCGGGGGCAGCGGGGAGACCCAGTACTTC. Its translation: CASRPSGGSGETQYF.

The chain joins TRBV19 to TRBJ2-7, with TRBD1 identical over 8 bases. Germline CDR1 LNHDA, CDR2 SQIVND (reference sequence). The CDR3 runs 14 residues. V dropped 4 bases and J dropped 7; count of bases not matched to a gene: 9. CDR3 sequence: CASSRQGAFEEQYF. CDR3 DNA: TGTGCCAGTAGTAGGCAGGGGGCGTTCGAGGAGCAGTACTTC.

This chain connects TRBV21-1 to TRBJ2-7; TRBD1, as called in the table, went unchecked against the DNA. TRBV21-1 is flagged as a pseudogene. This CDR3 is built from 17 residues. CDR3 DNA sequence: TGTGCCAGCAGCAATGTAACAGGGGCCCTGGTCCGGGACGAGCAGTACTTC. Encoded protein: CASSNVTGALVRDEQYF.

The chain uses TRBV5-4 and TRBJ2-3; D is perhaps TRBD1 (6 bases). Germline V gene lookup returns CDR1 SGHNT and CDR2 YYREEE (reference sequence). The CDR3 contains 14 residues. V was trimmed by 4 bases and J by 0 bases, leaving 9 bases between them. The DNA of the CDR3 is TGTGCCAGCAGCCCGGACAGCAGCACAGATACGCAGTATTTT. Translating it yields CASSPDSSTDTQYF.

The chain carries TRBV18 and TRBJ1-2, with 7 bases fitting TRBD1. CDR3 length: 15 residues. Germline V lookup: CDR1 KGHSH, CDR2 LQKENI. Trimming removed 2 bases from V and 0 bases from J; junction bases left unmatched: 3. CDR3 sequence (DNA): TGTGCCAGCTCACCAACCGGGACAGCTAACTATGGCTACACCTTC. Amino acid sequence: CASSPTGTANYGYTF.

This clone was recorded at least ten times. The chain uses TRBV7-6 and TRBJ2-1; 11 bases line up with TRBD2. Germline CDR1 SGHVS, CDR2 FNYEAQ. This CDR3 is 17 amino acids long. V trimming: 1 base; J trimming: 8 bases; junction bases outside the gene matches: 10. This CDR3 is CASSLEPSGGPGDEQFF. The CDR3 bases are TGTGCCAGCAGCTTAGAGCCTAGCGGGGGGCCCGGGGATGAGCAGTTCTTC.

This clone was detected a few times. The gene calls are TRBV7-3 and TRBJ1-1; 7 bases match TRBD1. J gave up 5 bases and V 5 bases, and 8 bases lay outside the gene matches. The germline CDR1 and CDR2 sequences are SGHTA and FQGTGA. This CDR3 contains 14 residues. CDR3 loop: CASSPQGSDTEAFF. CDR3 nucleotides: TGTGCCAGCAGCCCACAGGGGTCGGATACTGAAGCTTTCTTT.